This entry concerns a single T cell receptor beta chain. Its antigen is still unknown. No base quality information exists; no much larger clone differs at one position. Using the deep immunoSEQ assay, multiplex PCR amplified TCR CDR3 regions from genomic DNA. For each cell subset, the extracted genomic DNA was distributed evenly across all wells of several immunoSEQ 96-well plates, and each plate served as one replicate. For sorted subsets, about 210 ng of genomic DNA, equivalent to roughly 33,000 T cell genomes, went into each replicate PCR. The purified libraries were quantified using a Qubit 3.0 fluorometer, sized with a Bioanalyzer 2100, and then quantified again using the KAPA Library Quantification kit. Every immunoSEQ 96-well plate was sequenced on a separate single-read 150-cycle Illumina NextSeq 550 flow cell. The study's processing was this. Because only junctional sequences without quality scores were contained in the immunoSEQ output, filtering matching that applied to full-length reads could not be performed. To assign V/J genes and CDR3, sequences were annotated using PyIR, a Python wrapper for IgBLAST v1.9, with IMGT germline references. Reads with weak V/J assignments (E-value above 1e-6), missing CDR3, stop codons, out-of-frame junctions, or ambiguous translated residues were removed. V3J clonotypes were defined as sequences sharing the same inferred V gene, J gene, and CDR3 amino acid sequence. The percentage overlap between two repertoires was calculated by dividing the number of shared unique clonotypes by the size of the smaller repertoire. Richness of each repertoire was evaluated using RTK rarefaction, the Chao1 estimator, and Recon v2.1 estimates of unobserved clonotypes. OLGA was used to compute generation probabilities for all TCRbeta clonotypes that the gDNA method yielded from four donors. TCRdb re-hosts the immuneACCESS table, in-frame sequences only. Its copies lack some clones; in the studies checked, an unresolved V gene accounts for under half of them, and the cause for the rest is not known. For V, J and clone size, that table is used; D and trimming come from the DNA. This sample holds almost 750,000 clones; 72% were observed only once. The ten largest clones represent more than 1.5% of the sample.

These data come from a study of shared clonotypes between healthy human individuals (TCRdb year 2020). Study-level background: A few men and a couple of women, aged 18 to 49 years, made up the cohort. The study deeply sequenced blood TCR repertoires of five healthy adults to estimate repertoire size and the extent of clonotype sharing between individuals. For each donor, CD4 naive and CD4 memory were each given three plates, CD8 naive was given two plates, and CD8 memory was given one plate. Libraries were prepared and TCR repertoires were sequenced by different laboratories using diverse techniques, in order to increase sequencing depth and limit assay-specific biases. Between about 0.94 and 8.9 billion PBMCs per donor were obtained by leukapheresis. On the study overall, not on this receptor specifically: Across a few donors, around 5% of naive CD4, approximately 3.5% of naive CD8, 2.3% of memory CD4, and 0.4% of memory CD8 clonotypes were shared. Naive subsets generally had larger estimated clonotype richness than memory subsets. Pairwise subsampling indicated that sequencing depth was expected to affect the degree of clonotype sharing among donors. Compared with non-shared clonotypes, the clonotypes found in all four sorted-subset donors had higher generation probabilities. Rarefaction of sorted-subset datasets indicated incomplete sequencing despite the large sequencing depth. Sampling was restricted to blood, and TCR repertoires in tissue are likely to differ from TCR repertoires in blood. Because the study included a small number of donors, the genetic and exposure-history diversity represented was limited.

Relative to germline, V is missing 3 bases and J is missing 12 bases, with 5 bases of the junction outside any gene match. From cysteine to phenylalanine, the CDR3 is 13 amino acids long. Only the CDR3 portion is preserved as DNA: 39 bases, with reading frame beginning at the first base. Per the germline V gene (reference sequence), SEHNR is the CDR1 and FQNEAQ is the CDR2. The donors were healthy, HIV-negative adults with no recently reported acute infections or vaccinations. Every donor was a Caucasian adult residing in Nashville, Tennessee, USA. CD4+ T cells were enriched by magnetic negative selection; naive cells were then positively selected on CD45RA, and the negative fraction formed the memory subset. Blood was obtained by leukapheresis, after which PBMCs were separated by Ficoll-Histopaque density gradient centrifugation and cryopreserved in liquid nitrogen vapor phase. Analytical flow cytometry was used to check the purity and quantity of every magnetically sorted T cell population. Each sorted fraction had its genomic DNA isolated and then quantified by UV absorbance on a Nanodrop 2000c.

This clonotype was obtained from a woman aged 25 to 39 in good health. Sequences were obtained from memory CD4+ T cells sorted from blood. What this sample's cell subset or site label stands for: CD45RA-negative fraction. The chain links TRBV7-9 with TRBJ1-1, with TRBD1 identical over 12 junction bases. The DNA reads TGTGCCAGCAGCTTTGGGGACAGGGGGCTAACTTTCTTT. Its amino acids are CASSFGDRGLTFF.